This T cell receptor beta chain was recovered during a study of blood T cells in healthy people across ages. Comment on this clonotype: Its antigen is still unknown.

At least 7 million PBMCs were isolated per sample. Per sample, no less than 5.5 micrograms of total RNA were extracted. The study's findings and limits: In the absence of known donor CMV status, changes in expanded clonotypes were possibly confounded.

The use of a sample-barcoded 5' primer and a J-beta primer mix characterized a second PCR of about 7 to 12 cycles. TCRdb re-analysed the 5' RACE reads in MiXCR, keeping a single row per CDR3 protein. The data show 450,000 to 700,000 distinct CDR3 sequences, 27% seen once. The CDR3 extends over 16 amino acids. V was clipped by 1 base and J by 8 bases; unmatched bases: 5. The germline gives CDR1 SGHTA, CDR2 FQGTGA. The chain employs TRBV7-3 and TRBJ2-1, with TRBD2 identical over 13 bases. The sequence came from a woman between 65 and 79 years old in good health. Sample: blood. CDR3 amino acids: CASSLSGTSGADEQFF. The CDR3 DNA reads TGTGCCAGCAGCTTAAGCGGGACTAGCGGGGCGGATGAGCAGTTCTTC.